This T cell receptor (beta chain) stems from a study of CXCR3-negative and CXCR3-positive naive CD8 T cells. Regarding this clonotype: No antigen is known for it.

UMI labels and 5' RACE were used to prepare the TRB cDNA libraries. After re-calling the 5' RACE reads, TCRdb lists one entry per CDR3 protein, DNA absent. The clone table shows over 100,000 distinct CDR3 sequences, with the ten largest holding 0.45% to 0.55%. The CDR3 totals 15 residues. Findings and limits, study-wide: The study found CXCR3 expression partially decreased after cryopreservation and ran most assays on fresh PBMCs.

The clonotype originates from a human donor in good health. Some clones in this sample may be carry-over from other donors' samples. Sequencing was carried out using naive CXCR3- CD8+ T cells from blood. Subset denoted: CD45RO-CCR7+CD27+CD95- naive CD8+ T cells lacking CXCR3 (TNR3-). This chain connects TRBV12-3 or TRBV12-4 to TRBJ1-3. CDR3 region: CASNPGGPNGNTIYF.